One sample yielded the 22 T cell receptor beta chains listed below, sequenced in a study of identical twins. TCRdb analysed the 5' RACE reads with MiXCR anew, one entry per CDR3 protein. The table lists about 660,000 distinct CDR3 sequences, 8.6% of them singletons, with approximately 0.89% in the top ten. This sample also appeared in a second study, on yellow fever vaccine responses in identical twins.

Sequencing used PBMCs. Receptor source: a woman aged 18-29 years in good health.

V is TRBV29-1 and J is TRBJ2-1; D remains ambiguous. This CDR3 has 15 residues. CDR1 is SQVTM, CDR2 ANQGSEA, per germline. V was pared by 7 bases and J by 1 base, with 17 bases between. The CDR3 coding sequence is TGCAGCGGTTTGATTTCGGAAGGATCCTACAATGAGCAGTTCTTC. Its translation is CSGLISEGSYNEQFF.

This chain joins TRBV4-1 and TRBJ2-3; a weak D match, TRBD2 (5 bases). Germline V gene lookup returns CDR1 MGHRA and CDR2 YSYEKL. The V gene lost 1 base and the J gene lost 3 bases, with 23 bases spanning the gap. CDR3 length equals 19 residues. CDR3 sequence reads: CASSQGWTDSSLGTDTQYF. The CDR3 DNA reads as TGCGCCAGCAGCCAAGGCTGGACGGACTCCTCTCTGGGGACAGATACGCAGTATTTT.

The genes are TRBV10-3 and TRBJ1-1; 7 bases map to TRBD1. The germline gives CDR1 ENHRY, CDR2 SYGVKD. The CDR3 is made up of 18 amino acids. J lost 3 bases, V lost 6 bases, and 19 bases had no gene match. The CDR3 region has the DNA TGTGCCATCAGCGCCCCTGGGAGAGGGGGCGCCCGGGACACTGAAGCTTTCTTT. Protein: CAISAPGRGGARDTEAFF.

This clonotype has only a few counts. V gene TRBV7-9 combines with J gene TRBJ1-1; D is perhaps TRBD1 (5 bases). This CDR3 comprises 15 residues. Germline CDR1 reads SEHNR; CDR2 reads FQNEAQ (reference sequence). The V and J ends lost 5 bases and 1 base respectively, with 14 bases between them. Here the CDR3 reads CASSTTRGTNTEAFF. CDR3 in DNA: TGTGCCAGCAGCACCACGAGGGGAACGAACACTGAAGCTTTCTTT.

The V and J genes are TRBV15 and TRBJ2-5; D possibly uses TRBD1 or TRBD2 (6 bases each). V was trimmed by 0 bases and J by 2 bases, leaving 13 bases between them. The CDR3 length is 16 residues. In germline, CDR1 is LNHNV, CDR2 YYDKDF (reference sequence). CDR3 sequence (DNA): TGTGCCACCAGCAGAGATAAAGGGGGGACGCAAGAGACCCAGTACTTC. Its translation is CATSRDKGGTQETQYF. The variable domain in full, with the rest retrieved from reference TRBV15 and TRBJ2-5, is DAMVIQNPRYQVTQFGKPVTLSCSQTLNHNVMYWYQQKSSQAPKLLFHYYDKDFNNEADTPDNFQSRRPNTSFCFLDIRSPGLGDTAMYLCATSRDKGGTQETQYFGPGTRLLVL.

This clonotype was observed at least ten times. This rearrangement joins TRBV2 to TRBJ2-7, with 10 bases matching TRBD2. CDR3 length: 17 amino acids. V shed 1 base and J 3 bases; nucleotides not matched to a gene: 9. Germline CDR1 and CDR2: SNHLY and FYNNEI. CDR3 coding DNA: TGTGCCAGCAGTGAAGGGAGTGGACTAGCGGATGGCTACGAGCAGTACTTC. Translating gives CASSEGSGLADGYEQYF.

The gene calls are TRBV13 and TRBJ2-7; 10 positions match TRBD2. This CDR3 contains 16 residues. CDR1 and CDR2 (germline): PRHDT, FYEKMQ (reference sequence). After removal of 0 bases from V and 3 bases from J, the junction contained 5 bases not matched to a gene. As DNA, the CDR3 is TGTGCCAGCAGCTTAGGCCGGACTAGCGGCTTCTACGAGCAGTACTTC. It translates to CASSLGRTSGFYEQYF.

The chain employs TRBV18 and TRBJ1-2; 9 bases match TRBD1. The CDR3 has 17 residues. Trimming cost V 1 base and J 4 bases; bases outside gene matches: 10. Germline V gene sequence: CDR1 KGHSH, CDR2 LQKENI. CDR3: CASSPQLQGAKVYGYTF. CDR3 nucleotide sequence: TGTGCCAGCTCACCACAATTACAGGGGGCCAAAGTCTATGGCTACACCTTC.

In its sample, this clonotype was seen a few times. The chain joins TRBV25-1 to TRBJ2-3; D gene ambiguous. The V and J ends lost 8 bases and 6 bases respectively, with 12 bases between them. CDR3 length: 12 amino acids. Germline V gene data show CDR1 as MGHDK and CDR2 as SYGVNS. The DNA for the CDR3 is TGTGCCAGCCCTGACACTCCGGATACGCAGTATTTT. It is translated as CASPDTPDTQYF.

The genes are TRBV10-3 and TRBJ2-3; 8 nucleotides match TRBD2. The CDR3 length is 17 residues. Germline lookup yields CDR1 ENHRY and CDR2 SYGVKD. With 7 bases clipped from V and 1 base from J, the junction kept 13 bases outside the gene matches. CDR3 bases: TGTGCCATCACGGCAGGGAGAGCGGGAGATGGCACAGATACGCAGTATTTT. Translation: CAITAGRAGDGTDTQYF.

This clonotype was counted ten times or more. The rearrangement joins TRBV11-2 to TRBJ2-7; TRBD2 agrees at 9 bases. Germline CDR1 and CDR2: SGHAT and FQNNGV. J lost 12 bases, V lost 2 bases, and 8 bases had no gene match. This CDR3 has 13 residues. The DNA for the CDR3 is TGTGCCAGCAGCTTACCGGGAGCGGGAGGTCGGTACTTC. It translates to CASSLPGAGGRYF. Filled out from reference TRBV11-2 and TRBJ2-7, the complete variable domain reads EAGVAQSPRYKIIEKRQSVAFWCNPISGHATLYWYQQILGQGPKLLIQFQNNGVVDDSQLPKDRFSAERLKGVDSTLKIQPAKLEDSAVYLCASSLPGAGGRYFGPGTRLTVT.

This clonotype has more than one count but fewer than ten. The gene calls are TRBV12-3 or TRBV12-4 and TRBJ2-7; tentative D call: TRBD2 (6 bases). This CDR3 region has 16 residues. Deletions cut 2 bases from V and 2 bases from J, with 16 bases between. The CDR3 coding sequence is TGTGCCAGCAGTTTAAAGCTAGCGAGCGACGCCTACGAGCAGTACTTC. It codes for CASSLKLASDAYEQYF.

A single count supports this clonotype. This sequence joins TRBV3-1 and TRBJ2-3; 7 bases line up with TRBD1. V lost 1 base and J lost 1; bases outside the gene matches: 5. Germline CDR1 is LGHDT and CDR2 is YNNKEL (reference sequence). The CDR3 consists of 16 residues. CDR3 in amino acids: CASSQGQGTGTDTQYF. The CDR3 nucleotides are TGTGCCAGCAGCCAAGGACAGGGTACGGGCACAGATACGCAGTATTTT.

Only a few counts were recorded for this clonotype. The V and J genes are TRBV20-1 and TRBJ1-1, with D tentatively TRBD1 (6 bases). V was pared by 3 bases and J by 0 bases, with 8 bases between. This CDR3 comprises 13 residues. Germline CDR1 is DFQATT and CDR2 is SNEGSKA (reference sequence). CDR3 sequence (DNA): TGCAGTGCTAGTAACAGGGTGAACACTGAAGCTTTCTTT. Translated: CSASNRVNTEAFF.

V is TRBV10-3 and J is TRBJ2-5, with 7 bases identical to TRBD1. J was trimmed by 3 bases and V by 2 bases; bases with no gene match: 0. The CDR3 runs 13 residues. Germline CDR1 reads ENHRY; CDR2 reads SYGVKD. The CDR3 protein is CAISETGEETQYF. CDR3 DNA sequence: TGTGCCATCAGTGAGACAGGGGAAGAGACCCAGTACTTC.

This clonotype was counted at least ten times. For the CDR3, the DNA is TGTGCCAGCAGTTTAGCCAGCCTGGACCAAGAGACCCAGTACTTC. Translating it yields CASSLASLDQETQYF. The V gene is TRBV12-3 or TRBV12-4, the J gene TRBJ2-5; D call uncertain. The CDR3 consists of 15 residues. V was clipped by 0 bases and J by 0 bases, with 8 bases between them.

This chain uses TRBV2 with TRBJ2-3; D gene uncertain. The germline V gene has CDR1 SNHLY and CDR2 FYNNEI. The CDR3 consists of 14 residues. The V end was cut by 3 bases, the J end by 0 bases, with 7 bases between. The CDR3 spells CASSEHLSTDTQYF. In nucleotides, the CDR3 is TGTGCCAGCAGTGAGCATTTGAGCACAGATACGCAGTATTTT. Based on the CDR3 plus reference TRBV2 and TRBJ2-3, the full variable domain is EPEVTQTPSHQVTQMGQEVILRCVPISNHLYFYWYRQILGQKVEFLVSFYNNEISEKSEIFDDQFSVERPDGSNFTLKIRSTKLEDSAMYFCASSEHLSTDTQYFGPGTRLTVL.

The V call is TRBV20-1, the J call TRBJ1-6; the D is unclear. The CDR3 is 15 residues long. Germline lookup yields CDR1 DFQATT and CDR2 SNEGSKA (reference sequence). The V end was cut by 6 bases, the J end by 5 bases, with 17 bases between. CDR3 in amino acids: CSAGAGWRDNSPLHF. The CDR3, as DNA: TGCAGTGCGGGAGCGGGTTGGCGGGATAATTCACCCCTCCACTTT.

This clonotype occurred many times. The rearrangement links TRBV6-6 to TRBJ2-7; D uncertain. Trimming removed 7 bases from V and 3 bases from J, with 13 bases in between. Germline CDR1 and CDR2: MNHNY and SVGAGI (reference sequence). The length of the CDR3 is 13 residues. The CDR3 nucleotides are TGTGCCAGCACGGACGTGGGGAACTACGAGCAGTACTTC. Amino acids: CASTDVGNYEQYF.

This clonotype came up once. V usage is TRBV7-6 and J usage is TRBJ2-5, with D perhaps being TRBD1 or TRBD2 (6 bases each). Germline V gives CDR1 SGHVS, CDR2 FNYEAQ. CDR3 size: 17 residues. With 5 bases removed from V and 0 bases from J, the gap between germline ends came to 19 bases. The CDR3 DNA follows: TGTGCCAGCAGCCTAACGGGAGCTAGGGGGGACCAAGAGACCCAGTACTTC. It translates to CASSLTGARGDQETQYF.

This clonotype was seen at least ten times. The chain is built from TRBV2 and TRBJ2-7, with unresolved D. The CDR3 is 14 amino acids. Trimming cost V 4 bases and J 0 bases, with 10 bases left between them. Germline assignment: CDR1 SNHLY and CDR2 FYNNEI. DNA of the CDR3: TGTGCCAGCAGTGGTGGACGGAGCTCCTACGAGCAGTACTTC. Encoded protein: CASSGGRSSYEQYF.

About this clonotype: Mismatch with germline at one junction end may stem from a read error. The V call is TRBV6-1, the J call TRBJ2-5, with 8 nucleotides matching TRBD1. CDR1 and CDR2 (germline): MNHNS, SASEGT. The CDR3 has 13 amino acids. The CDR3 coding sequence is TGTACCAGCAGGCCAGGGGGCCGGGAGACCCAGTACTTC. As protein: CTSRPGGRETQYF.